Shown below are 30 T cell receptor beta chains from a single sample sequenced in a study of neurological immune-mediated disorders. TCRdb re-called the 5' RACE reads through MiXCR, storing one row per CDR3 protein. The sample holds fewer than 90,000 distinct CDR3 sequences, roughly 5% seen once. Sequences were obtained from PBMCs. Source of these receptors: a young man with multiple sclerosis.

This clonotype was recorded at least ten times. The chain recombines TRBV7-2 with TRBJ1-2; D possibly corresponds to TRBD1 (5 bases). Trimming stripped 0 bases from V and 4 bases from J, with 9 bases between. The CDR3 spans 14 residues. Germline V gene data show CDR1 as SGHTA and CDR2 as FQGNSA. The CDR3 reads CASSLAGLSYGYTF. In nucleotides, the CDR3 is TGTGCCAGCAGCTTAGCGGGGCTGAGCTATGGCTACACCTTC.

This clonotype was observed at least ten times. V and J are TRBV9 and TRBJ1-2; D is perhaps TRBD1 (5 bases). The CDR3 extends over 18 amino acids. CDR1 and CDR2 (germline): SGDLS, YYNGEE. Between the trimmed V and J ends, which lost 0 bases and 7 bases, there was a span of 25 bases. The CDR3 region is CASSVATTDPAGGRGYTF. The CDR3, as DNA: TGTGCCAGCAGCGTAGCTACGACAGACCCAGCGGGAGGCCGTGGCTACACCTTC. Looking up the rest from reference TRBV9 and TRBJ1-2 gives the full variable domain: DSGVTQTPKHLITATGQRVTLRCSPRSGDLSVYWYQQSLDQGLQFLIQYYNGEERAKGNILERFSAQQFPDLHSELNLSSLELGDSALYFCASSVATTDPAGGRGYTFGSGTRLTVV.

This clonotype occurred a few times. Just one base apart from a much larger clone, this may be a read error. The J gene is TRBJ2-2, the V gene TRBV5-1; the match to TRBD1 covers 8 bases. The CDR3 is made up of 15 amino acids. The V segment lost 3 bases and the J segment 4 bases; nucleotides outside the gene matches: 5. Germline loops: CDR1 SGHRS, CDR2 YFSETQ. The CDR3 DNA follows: TGCGCCAGCAGCTACCGACAGGGGACCACCGGGGAGCTGTTTTTT. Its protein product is CASSYRQGTTGELFF.

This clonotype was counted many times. The CDR3 region has the DNA TGCGCCAGCAGCCTCCAGTGGACTAGCGGGGGCTCAGATACGCAGTATTTT. This translates into CASSLQWTSGGSDTQYF. The V gene is TRBV5-1, the J gene TRBJ2-3; 13 bases agree with TRBD2. The ends lost 4 bases at V and 4 bases at J; junction bases unmatched: 9. The CDR3 covers 17 residues. CDR1 SGHRS and CDR2 YFSETQ come from the germline V gene.

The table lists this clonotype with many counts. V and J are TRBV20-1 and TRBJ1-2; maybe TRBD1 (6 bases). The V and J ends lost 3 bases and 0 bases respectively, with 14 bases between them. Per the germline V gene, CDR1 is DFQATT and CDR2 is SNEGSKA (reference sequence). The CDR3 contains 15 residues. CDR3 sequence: CSASRTGNTNYGYTF. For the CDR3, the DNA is TGCAGTGCTAGTCGCACAGGGAACACTAACTATGGCTACACCTTC.

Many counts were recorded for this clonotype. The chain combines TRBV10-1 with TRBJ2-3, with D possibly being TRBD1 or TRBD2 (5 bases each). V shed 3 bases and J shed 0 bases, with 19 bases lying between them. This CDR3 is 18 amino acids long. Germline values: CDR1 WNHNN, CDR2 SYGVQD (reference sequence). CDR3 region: CASSDIRDPIISTDTQYF. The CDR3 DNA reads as TGCGCCAGCAGTGACATTAGGGACCCCATCATTAGCACAGATACGCAGTATTTT.

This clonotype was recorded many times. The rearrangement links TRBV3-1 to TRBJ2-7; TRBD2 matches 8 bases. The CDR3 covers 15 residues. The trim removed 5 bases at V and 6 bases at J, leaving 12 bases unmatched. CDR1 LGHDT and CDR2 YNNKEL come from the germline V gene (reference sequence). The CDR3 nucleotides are TGTGCCAGCAGCAAGGACTTGGTAGCGGGGAGCGAGCAGTACTTC. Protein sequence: CASSKDLVAGSEQYF.

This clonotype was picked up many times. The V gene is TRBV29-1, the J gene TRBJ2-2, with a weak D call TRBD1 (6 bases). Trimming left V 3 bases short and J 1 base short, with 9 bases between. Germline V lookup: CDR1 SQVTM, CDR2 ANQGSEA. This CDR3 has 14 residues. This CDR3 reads CSVDSRGNTGELFF. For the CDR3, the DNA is TGCAGCGTTGATTCCAGGGGGAACACCGGGGAGCTGTTTTTT.

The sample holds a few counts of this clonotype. For the CDR3, the DNA is TGTGCCAGCAGCCAAGATTCGCAGCGCCATCTCTCCTACGAGCAGTACTTC. Translated, it gives CASSQDSQRHLSYEQYF. The chain carries TRBV3-1 and TRBJ2-7; D gene unclear. CDR3 length: 17 residues. Deletions cut 0 bases from V and 0 bases from J, with 15 bases between. CDR1 is LGHDT, CDR2 YNNKEL, per germline (reference sequence).

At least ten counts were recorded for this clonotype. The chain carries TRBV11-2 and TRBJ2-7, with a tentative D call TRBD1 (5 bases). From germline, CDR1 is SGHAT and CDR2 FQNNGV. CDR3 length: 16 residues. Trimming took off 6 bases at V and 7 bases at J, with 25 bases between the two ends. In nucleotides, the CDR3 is TGTGCCAGCAGAACCTCTAGGGGCGCCAGGGTGGGGGAGCAGTACTTC. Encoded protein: CASRTSRGARVGEQYF.

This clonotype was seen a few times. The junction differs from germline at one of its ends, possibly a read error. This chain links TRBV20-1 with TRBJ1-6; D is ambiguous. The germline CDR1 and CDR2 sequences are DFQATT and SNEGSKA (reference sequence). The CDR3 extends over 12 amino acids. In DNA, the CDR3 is TGCAGTGCTAAGAGGAGGGAATCACCCCTCAACTTT. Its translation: CSAKRRESPLNF.

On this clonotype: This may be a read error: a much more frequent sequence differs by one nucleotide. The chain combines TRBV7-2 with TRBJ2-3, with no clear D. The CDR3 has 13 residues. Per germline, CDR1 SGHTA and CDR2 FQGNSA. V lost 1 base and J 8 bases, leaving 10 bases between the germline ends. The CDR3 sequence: CASSLEPGSTQYF. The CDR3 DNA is TGTGCCAGCAGCTTAGAACCTGGAAGTACGCAGTATTTT.

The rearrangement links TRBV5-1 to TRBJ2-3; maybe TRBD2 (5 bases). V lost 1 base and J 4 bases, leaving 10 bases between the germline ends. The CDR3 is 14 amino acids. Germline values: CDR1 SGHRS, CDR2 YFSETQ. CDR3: CASSLRKGADTQYF. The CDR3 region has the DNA TGCGCCAGCAGCTTGAGAAAGGGAGCAGATACGCAGTATTTT.

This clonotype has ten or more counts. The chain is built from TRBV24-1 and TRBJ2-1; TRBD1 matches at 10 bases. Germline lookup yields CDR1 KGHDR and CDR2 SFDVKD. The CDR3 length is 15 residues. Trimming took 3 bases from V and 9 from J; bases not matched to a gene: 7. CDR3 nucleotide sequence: TGTGCCACCAGTGATCTCGGGACAGGGGCGGGTGAGCAGTTCTTC. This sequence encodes CATSDLGTGAGEQFF.

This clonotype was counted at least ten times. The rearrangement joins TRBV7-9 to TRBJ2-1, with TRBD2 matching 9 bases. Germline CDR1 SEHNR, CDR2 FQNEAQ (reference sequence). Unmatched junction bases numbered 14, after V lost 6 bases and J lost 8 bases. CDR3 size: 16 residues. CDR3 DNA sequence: TGTGCCAGCAGGTTGGGACTAGCCCAAAGAGGGGATGAGCAGTTCTTC. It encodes CASRLGLAQRGDEQFF. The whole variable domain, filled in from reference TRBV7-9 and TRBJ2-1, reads DTGVSQNPRHKITKRGQNVTFRCDPISEHNRLYWYRQTLGQGPEFLTYFQNEAQLEKSRLLSDRFSAERPKGSFSTLEIQRTEQGDSAMYLCASRLGLAQRGDEQFFGPGTRLTVL.

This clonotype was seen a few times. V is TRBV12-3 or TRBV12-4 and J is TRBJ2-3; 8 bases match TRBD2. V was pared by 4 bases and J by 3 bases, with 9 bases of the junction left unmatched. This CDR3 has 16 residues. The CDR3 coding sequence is TGTGCCAGCAGTTCCACGTACCGGGGGGGGACAGATACGCAGTATTTT. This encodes CASSSTYRGGTDTQYF.

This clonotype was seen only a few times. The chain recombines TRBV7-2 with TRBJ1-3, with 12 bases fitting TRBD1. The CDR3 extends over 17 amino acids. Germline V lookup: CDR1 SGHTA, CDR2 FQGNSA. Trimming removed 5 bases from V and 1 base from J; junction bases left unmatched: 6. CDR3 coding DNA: TGTGCCAGCAGCCTAGGGGGACAGGGGGCATCTGGAAACACCATATATTTT. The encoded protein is CASSLGGQGASGNTIYF.

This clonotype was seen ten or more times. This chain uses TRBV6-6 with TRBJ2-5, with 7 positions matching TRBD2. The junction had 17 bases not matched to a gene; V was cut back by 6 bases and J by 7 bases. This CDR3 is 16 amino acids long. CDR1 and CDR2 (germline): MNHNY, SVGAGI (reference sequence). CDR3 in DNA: TGTGCCAGCAGCCCCGCGGACCGAACTGGGGAGGGGACCCAGTACTTC. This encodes CASSPADRTGEGTQYF.

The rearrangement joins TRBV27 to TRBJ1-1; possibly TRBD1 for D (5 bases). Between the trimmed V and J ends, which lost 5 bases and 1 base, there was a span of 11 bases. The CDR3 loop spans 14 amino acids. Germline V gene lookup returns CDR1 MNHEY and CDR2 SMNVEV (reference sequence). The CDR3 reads CASSPRERNTEAFF. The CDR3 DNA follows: TGTGCCAGCAGTCCCAGGGAGAGGAACACTGAAGCTTTCTTT.

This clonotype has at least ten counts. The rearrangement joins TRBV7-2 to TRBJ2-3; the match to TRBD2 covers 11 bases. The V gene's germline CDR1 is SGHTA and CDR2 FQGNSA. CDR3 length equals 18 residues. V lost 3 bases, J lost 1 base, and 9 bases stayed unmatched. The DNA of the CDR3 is TGTGCCAGCAGCTTTACGTTAATAGCGGGAGGGCGCACAGATACGCAGTATTTT. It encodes CASSFTLIAGGRTDTQYF.

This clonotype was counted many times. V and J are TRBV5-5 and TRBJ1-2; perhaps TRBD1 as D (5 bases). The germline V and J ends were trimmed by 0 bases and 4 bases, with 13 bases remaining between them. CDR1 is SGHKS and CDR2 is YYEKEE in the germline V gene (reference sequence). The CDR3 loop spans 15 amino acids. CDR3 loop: CASSLEPGPGYGYTF. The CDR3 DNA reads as TGTGCCAGCAGCTTGGAGCCAGGGCCTGGCTATGGCTACACCTTC.

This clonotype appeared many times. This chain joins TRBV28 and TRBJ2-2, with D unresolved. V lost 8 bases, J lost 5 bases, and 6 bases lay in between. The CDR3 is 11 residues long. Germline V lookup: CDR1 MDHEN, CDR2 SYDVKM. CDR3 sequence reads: CASVRTGELFF. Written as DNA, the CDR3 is TGTGCCAGCGTTCGAACCGGGGAGCTGTTTTTT.

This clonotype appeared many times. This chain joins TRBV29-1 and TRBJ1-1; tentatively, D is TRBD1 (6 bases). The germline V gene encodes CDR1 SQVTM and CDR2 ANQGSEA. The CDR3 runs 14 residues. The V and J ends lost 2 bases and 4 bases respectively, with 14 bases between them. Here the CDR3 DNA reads TGCAGCGTTGAACTTCAGGGGCGGGGCACTGAAGCTTTCTTT. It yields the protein CSVELQGRGTEAFF.

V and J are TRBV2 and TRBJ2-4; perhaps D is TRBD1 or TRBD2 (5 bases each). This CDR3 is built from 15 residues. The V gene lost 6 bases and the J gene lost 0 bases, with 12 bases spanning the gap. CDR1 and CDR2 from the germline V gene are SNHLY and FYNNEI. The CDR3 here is CASRVRGAAKNIQYF. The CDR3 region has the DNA TGTGCCAGCAGGGTTCGAGGGGCAGCCAAAAACATTCAGTACTTC. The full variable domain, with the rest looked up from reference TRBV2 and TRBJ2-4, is EPEVTQTPSHQVTQMGQEVILRCVPISNHLYFYWYRQILGQKVEFLVSFYNNEISEKSEIFDDQFSVERPDGSNFTLKIRSTKLEDSAMYFCASRVRGAAKNIQYFGAGTRLSVL.

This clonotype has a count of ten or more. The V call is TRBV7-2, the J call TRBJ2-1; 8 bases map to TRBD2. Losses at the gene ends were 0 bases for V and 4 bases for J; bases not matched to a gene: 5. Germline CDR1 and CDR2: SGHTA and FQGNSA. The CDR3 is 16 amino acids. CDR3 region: CASSLARAGAYNEQFF. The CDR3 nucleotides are TGTGCCAGCAGCTTAGCGCGAGCGGGGGCTTACAATGAGCAGTTCTTC.

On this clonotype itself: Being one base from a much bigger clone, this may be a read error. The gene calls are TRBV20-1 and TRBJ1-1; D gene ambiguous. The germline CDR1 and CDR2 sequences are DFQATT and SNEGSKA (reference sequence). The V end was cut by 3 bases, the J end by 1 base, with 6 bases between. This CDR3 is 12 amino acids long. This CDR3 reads CSARGKNTEAFF. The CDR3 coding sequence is TGCAGTGCTAGGGGGAAGAACACTGAAGCTTTCTTT.

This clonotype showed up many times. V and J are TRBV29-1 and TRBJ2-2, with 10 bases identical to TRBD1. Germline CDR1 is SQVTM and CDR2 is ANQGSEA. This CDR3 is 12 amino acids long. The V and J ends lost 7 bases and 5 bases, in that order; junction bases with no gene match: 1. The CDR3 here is CSAGQGTGELFF. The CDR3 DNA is TGCAGCGCGGGACAGGGGACCGGGGAGCTGTTTTTT.

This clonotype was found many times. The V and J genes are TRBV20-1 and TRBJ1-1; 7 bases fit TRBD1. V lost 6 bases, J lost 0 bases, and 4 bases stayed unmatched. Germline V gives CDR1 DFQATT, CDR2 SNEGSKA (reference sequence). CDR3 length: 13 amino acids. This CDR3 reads CSARDSLNTEAFF. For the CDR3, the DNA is TGCAGTGCGCGGGACAGCCTGAACACTGAAGCTTTCTTT.

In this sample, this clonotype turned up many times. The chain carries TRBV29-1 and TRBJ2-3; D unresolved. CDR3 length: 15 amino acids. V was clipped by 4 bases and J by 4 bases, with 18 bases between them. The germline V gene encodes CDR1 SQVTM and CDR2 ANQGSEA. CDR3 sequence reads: CSVGGRTLAADTQYF. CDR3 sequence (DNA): TGCAGCGTTGGAGGCCGGACCCTGGCTGCAGATACGCAGTATTTT.

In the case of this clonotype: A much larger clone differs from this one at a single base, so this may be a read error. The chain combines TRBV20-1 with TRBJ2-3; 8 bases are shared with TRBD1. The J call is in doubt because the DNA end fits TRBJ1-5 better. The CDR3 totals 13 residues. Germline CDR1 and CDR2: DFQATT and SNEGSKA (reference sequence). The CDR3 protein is CSAPTGVTDTQHF. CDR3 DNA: TGCAGTGCGCCGACAGGGGTCACAGATACGCAGCATTTT.